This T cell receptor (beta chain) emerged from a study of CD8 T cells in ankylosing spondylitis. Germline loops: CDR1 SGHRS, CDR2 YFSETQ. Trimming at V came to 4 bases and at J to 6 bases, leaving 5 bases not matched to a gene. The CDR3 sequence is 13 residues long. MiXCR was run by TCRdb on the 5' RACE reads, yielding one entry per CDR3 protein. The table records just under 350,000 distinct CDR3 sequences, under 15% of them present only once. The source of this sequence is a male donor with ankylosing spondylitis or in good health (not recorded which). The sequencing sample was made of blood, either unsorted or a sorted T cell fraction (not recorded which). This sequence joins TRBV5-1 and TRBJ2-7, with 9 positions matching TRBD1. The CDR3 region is CASSRDRAGEQYF. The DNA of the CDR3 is TGCGCCAGCAGCCGGGACAGGGCGGGCGAGCAGTACTTC.